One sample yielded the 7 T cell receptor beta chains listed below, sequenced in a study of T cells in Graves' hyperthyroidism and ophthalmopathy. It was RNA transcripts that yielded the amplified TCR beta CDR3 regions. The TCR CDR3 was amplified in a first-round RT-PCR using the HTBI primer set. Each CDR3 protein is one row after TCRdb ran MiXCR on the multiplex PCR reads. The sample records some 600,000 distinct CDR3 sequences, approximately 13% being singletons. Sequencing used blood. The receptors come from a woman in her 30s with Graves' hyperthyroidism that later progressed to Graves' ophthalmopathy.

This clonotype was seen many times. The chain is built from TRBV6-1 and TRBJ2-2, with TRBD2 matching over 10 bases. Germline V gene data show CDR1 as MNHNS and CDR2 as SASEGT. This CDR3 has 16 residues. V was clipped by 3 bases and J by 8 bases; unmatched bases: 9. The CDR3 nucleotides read TGTGCCAGCAGTGAGACTAGCGGGCTTCACGGAGGGGAGCTGTTTTTT. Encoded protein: CASSETSGLHGGELFF.

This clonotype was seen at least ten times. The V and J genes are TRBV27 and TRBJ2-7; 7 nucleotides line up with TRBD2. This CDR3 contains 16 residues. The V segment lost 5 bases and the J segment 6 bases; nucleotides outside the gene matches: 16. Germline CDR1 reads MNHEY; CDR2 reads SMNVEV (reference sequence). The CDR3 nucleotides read TGTGCCAGCAGTACCCTACGGGTGACGGGAGGTCTCGAGCAGTACTTC. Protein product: CASSTLRVTGGLEQYF.

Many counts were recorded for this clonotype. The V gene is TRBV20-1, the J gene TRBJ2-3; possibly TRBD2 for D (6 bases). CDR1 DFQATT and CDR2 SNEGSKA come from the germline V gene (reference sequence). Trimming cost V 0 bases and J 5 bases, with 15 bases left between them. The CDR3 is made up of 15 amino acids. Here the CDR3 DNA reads TGCAGTGCTAGAGACGGGGGTCGGGGTGAAGATACGCAGTATTTT. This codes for CSARDGGRGEDTQYF.

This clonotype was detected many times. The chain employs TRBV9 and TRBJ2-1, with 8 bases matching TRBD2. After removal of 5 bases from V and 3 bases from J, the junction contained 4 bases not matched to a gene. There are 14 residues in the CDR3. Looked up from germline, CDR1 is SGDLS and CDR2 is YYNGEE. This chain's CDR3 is CASSVSGGYNEQFF. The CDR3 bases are TGTGCCAGCAGTGTGAGCGGGGGCTACAATGAGCAGTTCTTC.

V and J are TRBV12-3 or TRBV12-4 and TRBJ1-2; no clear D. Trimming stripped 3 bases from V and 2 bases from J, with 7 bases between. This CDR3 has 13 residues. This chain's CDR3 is CASSFAQNYGYTF. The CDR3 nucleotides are TGTGCCAGCAGTTTTGCTCAGAACTATGGCTACACCTTC.

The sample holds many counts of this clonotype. CDR3 in amino acids: CATSDSFGITLGREQYF. The CDR3 nucleotides read TGTGCCACCAGTGATTCCTTCGGTATTACCCTCGGGAGGGAGCAGTACTTC. This chain links TRBV24-1 with TRBJ2-7; TRBD2 matches 7 bases. Trimming cost V 2 bases and J 7 bases; bases outside gene matches: 16. This CDR3 is built from 17 residues. Per the germline V gene, CDR1 is KGHDR and CDR2 is SFDVKD.

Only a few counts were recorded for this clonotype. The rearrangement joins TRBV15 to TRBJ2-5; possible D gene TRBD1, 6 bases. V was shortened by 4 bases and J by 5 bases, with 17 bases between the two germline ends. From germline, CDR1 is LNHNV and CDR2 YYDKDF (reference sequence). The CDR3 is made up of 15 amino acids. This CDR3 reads CATSKLQGTGETQYF. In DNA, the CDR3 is TGTGCCACCAGCAAACTTCAGGGGACGGGGGAGACCCAGTACTTC.